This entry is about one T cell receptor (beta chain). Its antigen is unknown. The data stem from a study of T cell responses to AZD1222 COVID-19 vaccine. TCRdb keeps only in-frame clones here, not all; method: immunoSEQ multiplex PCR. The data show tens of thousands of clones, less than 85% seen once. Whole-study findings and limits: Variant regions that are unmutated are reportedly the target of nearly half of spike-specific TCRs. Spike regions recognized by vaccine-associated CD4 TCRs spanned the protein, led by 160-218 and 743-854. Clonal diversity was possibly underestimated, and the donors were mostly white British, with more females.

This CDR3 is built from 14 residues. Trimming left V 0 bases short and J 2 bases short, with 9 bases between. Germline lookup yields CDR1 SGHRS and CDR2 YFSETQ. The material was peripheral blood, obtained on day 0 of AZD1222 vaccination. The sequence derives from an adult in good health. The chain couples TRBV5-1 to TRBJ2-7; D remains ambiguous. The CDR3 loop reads CASSLEAGPYEQYF. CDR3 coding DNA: TGCGCCAGCAGCTTGGAGGCAGGACCCTACGAGCAGTACTTC.